The clone carrying this TCR beta chain was counted a few times. Its antigen is as yet unknown. Preparing the TCRbeta library involved the use of unique molecular identifiers. Each CDR3 protein is one row after TCRdb ran MiXCR on the PCR reads. The table shows around 800,000 distinct CDR3 sequences, with about 16% occurring only once. J gave up 14 bases and V 8 bases, and 9 bases lay outside the gene matches. From germline, CDR1 is SQVTM and CDR2 ANQGSEA. The CDR3 sequence is 11 residues long. The sample comes from a study of T-cell reconstitution after alpha-beta-depleted transplantation in children. The study, taken as a whole, reports: Two months or so post-transplant, alpha-beta T cells reportedly derived from several hundred expanded graft clones. A year post-transplant, T-cell counts and diversity derived mostly from newly produced T cells. Several patients had high TCRbeta diversity at day 60; it came from surviving recipient T cells and thymic progenitors.

The receptor comes from a male patient aged 10-17 years who had a stem cell transplant for acute lymphoblastic leukemia, so the T cells may come from the graft donor. The chain employs TRBV29-1 and TRBJ2-1, with 10 bases matching TRBD2. The sequences come from PBMCs, mostly from graft donor cells, collected 360 days after TCRalphabeta/CD19-depleted stem cell transplant. The CDR3 protein is CSLAGDGQKFF. For the CDR3, the DNA is TGCAGCCTAGCGGGAGATGGGCAAAAGTTCTTC.